Below, one TCR beta chain is given with its context. The V gene's germline CDR1 is MDHEN and CDR2 SYDVKM. The CDR3 covers 14 residues. Trimming cost V 10 bases and J 3 bases; bases outside gene matches: 10. Method: immunoSEQ multiplex PCR; TCRdb's copy keeps in-frame clones and lacks some. Among some 78,000 clones listed, about 90% were seen once. The data were taken from a study of blood T cell repertoires in COVID-19. This sequence was found in a woman of 80 years or more with active or convalescent COVID-19. Sample: peripheral blood. This chain joins TRBV28 and TRBJ2-3; TRBD2 agrees at 7 bases. CDR3: CATWTRMRTDTQYF. The CDR3 DNA reads as TGTGCCACGTGGACTAGGATGCGGACAGATACGCAGTATTTT. Complete variable domain (other parts from reference TRBV28 and TRBJ2-3): DVKVTQSSRYLVKRTGEKVFLECVQDMDHENMFWYRQDPGLGLRLIYFSYDVKMKEKGDIPEGYSVSREKKERFSLILESASTNQTSMYLCATWTRMRTDTQYFGPGTRLTVL.